These 18 T cell receptor beta chains were sequenced from one sample in a study of identical twins. MiXCR, applied by TCRdb to the 5' RACE reads, yields one record per CDR3 protein. The repertoire holds about 190,000 distinct CDR3 sequences, approximately 15% seen once, with 40% in the top ten. This sample was shared with a second study, whose subject was T cells expressing NK-cell markers.

Sequenced input: CD8+ T cells sorted from blood. These TCRs come from a woman aged 18-29 years in good health.

This clonotype showed up just a few times. The V gene is TRBV5-1, the J gene TRBJ1-1; D is undetermined. CDR1 SGHRS and CDR2 YFSETQ come from the germline V gene. This CDR3 contains 15 residues. Trimming took off 4 bases at V and 2 bases at J, with 15 bases between the two ends. The CDR3 bases are TGCGCCAGCAGCCTGAGTAGAGGAGCCAACACTGAAGCTTTCTTT. Translating gives CASSLSRGANTEAFF.

V and J are TRBV7-9 and TRBJ2-7, with 11 nucleotides matching TRBD2. The CDR3 contains 16 residues. Germline CDR1 reads SEHNR; CDR2 reads FQNEAQ (reference sequence). J was trimmed by 4 bases and V by 5 bases; bases with no gene match: 10. The CDR3 protein is CASSRSAVAGGYEQYF. The CDR3 DNA sequence: TGTGCCAGCAGCCGCTCGGCGGTAGCGGGAGGGTACGAGCAGTACTTC. The complete variable domain, with remaining parts taken from reference TRBV7-9 and TRBJ2-7, reads DTGVSQNPRHKITKRGQNVTFRCDPISEHNRLYWYRQTLGQGPEFLTYFQNEAQLEKSRLLSDRFSAERPKGSFSTLEIQRTEQGDSAMYLCASSRSAVAGGYEQYFGPGTRLTVT.

This CDR3 reads CASSQVREAPQGRTEAFF. The CDR3 nucleotides are TGCGCCAGCAGCCAAGTTAGGGAGGCCCCTCAAGGAAGGACTGAAGCTTTCTTT. This chain uses TRBV4-1 with TRBJ1-1; D is ambiguous. Trimming removed 1 base at V and 5 bases at J, with 23 bases between. The germline CDR1 and CDR2 sequences are MGHRA and YSYEKL. The CDR3 sequence is 18 residues long.

This chain joins TRBV7-2 and TRBJ2-7; TRBD1 aligns across 10 bases. CDR1 and CDR2 (germline): SGHTA, FQGNSA. The CDR3 totals 14 residues. J lost 7 bases, V lost 5 bases, and 8 bases had no gene match. CDR3 in amino acids: CASSRGGQGPEQYF. CDR3 in DNA: TGTGCCAGCAGCCGAGGGGGACAGGGGCCGGAGCAGTACTTC.

This clonotype was recorded a few times. The chain recombines TRBV4-1 with TRBJ1-1, with D perhaps matching TRBD1 (5 bases). Trimming took 3 bases from V and 0 from J, leaving 14 bases between them. The CDR3 sequence is 16 residues long. Looked up from germline, CDR1 is MGHRA and CDR2 is YSYEKL. The CDR3 reads CASSQGRTGLNTEAFF. Written as DNA, the CDR3 is TGCGCCAGCAGCCAGGGGCGTACTGGGCTGAACACTGAAGCTTTCTTT.

V usage is TRBV24-1 and J usage is TRBJ2-5; no clear D. The CDR3 consists of 13 residues. Germline V gene data show CDR1 as KGHDR and CDR2 as SFDVKD. Trimming removed 9 bases from V and 0 bases from J, with 10 bases in between. The CDR3 sequence: CATPTRYQETQYF. DNA for the CDR3: TGTGCCACCCCCACAAGGTACCAAGAGACCCAGTACTTC.

This clonotype was found a few times. This chain connects TRBV10-3 to TRBJ2-7; unclear D gene. This CDR3 comprises 12 residues. V dropped 3 bases and J dropped 2 bases, with 5 bases sitting between them. Germline CDR1 ENHRY, CDR2 SYGVKD. The CDR3 reads CAISDSTYEQYF. The CDR3 DNA reads as TGTGCCATCAGTGATTCAACCTACGAGCAGTACTTC.

The chain recombines TRBV7-9 with TRBJ2-5; D gene ambiguous. Trimming cost V 2 bases and J 5 bases, with 9 bases left between them. This CDR3 has 13 amino acids. Germline CDR1 is SEHNR and CDR2 is FQNEAQ (reference sequence). CDR3 in amino acids: CASSLLPAETQYF. The DNA for the CDR3 is TGTGCCAGCAGCTTACTCCCCGCGGAGACCCAGTACTTC. Looking up the rest from reference TRBV7-9 and TRBJ2-5 gives the full variable domain: DTGVSQNPRHKITKRGQNVTFRCDPISEHNRLYWYRQTLGQGPEFLTYFQNEAQLEKSRLLSDRFSAERPKGSFSTLEIQRTEQGDSAMYLCASSLLPAETQYFGPGTRLLVL.

This clonotype was seen a handful of times. The V call is TRBV12-3 or TRBV12-4, the J call TRBJ2-1; D might be TRBD1 or TRBD2, each matching 6 bases. The V gene lost 8 bases and the J gene lost 9 bases, with 20 bases spanning the gap. The length of the CDR3 is 14 residues. CDR3 residues: CASFTGGKGGEQFF. CDR3 DNA sequence: TGTGCCAGCTTTACAGGTGGCAAGGGGGGTGAGCAGTTCTTC.

The V and J genes are TRBV20-1 and TRBJ2-7; 9 nucleotides match TRBD2. The ends lost 1 base at V and 6 bases at J; junction bases unmatched: 7. This CDR3 is 14 amino acids long. Germline V CDR1 and CDR2: DFQATT, SNEGSKA (reference sequence). CDR3 loop: CSARVAGGPVEQYF. The CDR3 nucleotides are TGCAGTGCTAGAGTTGCGGGAGGGCCGGTCGAGCAGTACTTC.

This chain joins TRBV9 and TRBJ2-3, with 9 bases matching TRBD1. This CDR3 contains 15 residues. V trimming: 1 base; J trimming: 4 bases; junction bases outside the gene matches: 4. CDR1 SGDLS and CDR2 YYNGEE come from the germline V gene. CDR3 in DNA: TGTGCCAGCAGCGTAACAGGGGGCTTTGCAGATACGCAGTATTTT. Translation: CASSVTGGFADTQYF.

This chain joins TRBV5-5 and TRBJ2-7; D is perhaps TRBD2 (6 bases). This CDR3 is built from 14 residues. The germline V gene encodes CDR1 SGHKS and CDR2 YYEKEE (reference sequence). Between the trimmed V and J ends, which lost 1 base and 4 bases, there was a span of 12 bases. Here the CDR3 DNA reads TGTGCCAGCAGCTTGCATAGCGGCGTTTACGAGCAGTACTTC. Translating gives CASSLHSGVYEQYF.

The rearrangement joins TRBV19 to TRBJ2-5; D is unclear. The germline gives CDR1 LNHDA, CDR2 SQIVND (reference sequence). Trimming cost V 3 bases and J 2 bases, with 7 bases left between them. The CDR3 runs 13 residues. This chain's CDR3 is CASSMMGQETQYF. The CDR3 DNA reads as TGTGCCAGTAGTATGATGGGACAAGAGACCCAGTACTTC.

This sequence joins TRBV5-6 and TRBJ2-1; TRBD1 might be the D (6 bases). V lost 5 bases, J lost 1 base, and 16 bases lay in between. The CDR3 loop spans 16 amino acids. Germline CDR1 and CDR2: SGHDT and YYEEEE. CDR3 coding DNA: TGTGCCAGCAGTCGAATATCCGGACAGTCCTACAATGAGCAGTTCTTC. This encodes CASSRISGQSYNEQFF.

V and J are TRBV29-1 and TRBJ2-1; D call uncertain. V gave up 1 base and J gave up 8 bases, with 3 bases separating them. CDR1 and CDR2 (germline): SQVTM, ANQGSEA. The CDR3 sequence is 10 residues long. The CDR3 spells CSVEGDEQFF. For the CDR3, the DNA is TGCAGCGTTGAAGGCGATGAGCAGTTCTTC.

Only a few counts were recorded for this clonotype. This chain connects TRBV3-1 to TRBJ2-7; no clear D. V lost 0 bases to trimming and J lost 0 bases, with 15 bases between them. The CDR3 has 17 amino acids. CDR1 LGHDT and CDR2 YNNKEL come from the germline V gene (reference sequence). CDR3 protein: CASSQDRLGIPSYEQYF. As DNA, the CDR3 is TGTGCCAGCAGCCAAGACCGGTTGGGAATACCCTCCTACGAGCAGTACTTC.

The rearrangement uses TRBV4-1 and TRBJ2-6; TRBD1 aligns across 10 bases. V dropped 4 bases and J dropped 1; count of bases not matched to a gene: 7. Germline V gene lookup returns CDR1 MGHRA and CDR2 YSYEKL. The CDR3 spans 18 residues. The CDR3 DNA reads as TGCGCCAGCAGCCCGACCGGACAGGGGGGGTCTGGGGCCAACGTCCTGACTTTC. The encoded protein is CASSPTGQGGSGANVLTF.

The table lists this clonotype with a few counts. This sequence joins TRBV5-1 and TRBJ2-7, with D perhaps TRBD2 (6 bases). Germline V gene sequence: CDR1 SGHRS, CDR2 YFSETQ. V was trimmed by 0 bases and J by 5 bases, leaving 12 bases between them. There are 14 residues in the CDR3. The CDR3 spells CASSLGGGWDEQYF. The CDR3 DNA sequence: TGCGCCAGCAGCTTGGGGGGAGGCTGGGACGAGCAGTACTTC. The full variable domain, rest sourced from reference TRBV5-1 and TRBJ2-7, is KAGVTQTPRYLIKTRGQQVTLSCSPISGHRSVSWYQQTPGQGLQFLFEYFSETQRNKGNFPGRFSGRQFSNSRSEMNVSTLELGDSALYLCASSLGGGWDEQYFGPGTRLTVT.